Presented here are 7 T cell receptor beta chains from one specimen sequenced in a study of blood T cells in healthy people across ages (dated by TCRdb to between 2015 and 2017). Library method: 5' RACE. The listed sequencing device is Illumina HiSeq 2500. A second roughly 7 to 12 cycle PCR used a sample-barcoded 5' primer and a J-beta primer mix. Clones were called with MiXCR by TCRdb after fastp trimmed the public reads at Q25, and only in-frame beta chains were retained. Every CDR3 protein is listed once, alongside the most common genes and DNA of its rows. For this sample there are about 640,000 distinct CDR3 sequences; 58% appear just once. Over 30% of the sample is in the top ten clones. The sequencing input was blood. The receptors originated from a man aged 55 to 70 in good health.

There are a few counts of this clonotype. This chain uses TRBV6-1 with TRBJ2-7; D is perhaps TRBD2 (5 bases). Matching the DNA end better, TRBJ2-5 makes the J call doubtful. This CDR3 region has 14 residues. CDR1 and CDR2 (germline): MNHNS, SASEGT. Written as DNA, the CDR3 is TGTGCCAGCAATACAGTAGCGCACGGCGAGACCCAGTACTTC. Protein sequence: CASNTVAHGETQYF.

In this sample, this clonotype turned up a few times. The genes are TRBV12-3 or TRBV12-4 and TRBJ2-3, with 9 bases fitting TRBD1. Losses at the gene ends were 7 bases for V and 5 bases for J; bases not matched to a gene: 10. The CDR3 covers 15 residues. The CDR3 coding sequence is TGTGCCAGCACCGAGGAACAGGGGGCGGGAGATACGCAGTATTTT. Translated, it gives CASTEEQGAGDTQYF.

J is TRBJ2-3 and V is TRBV5-1; no reliable D call. From germline, CDR1 is SGHRS and CDR2 YFSETQ. This CDR3 is built from 15 residues. The V end lost 2 bases, the J end lost 4 bases, and 14 bases lay between the germline ends. CDR3 sequence reads: CASSLGQLGSDTQYF. DNA for the CDR3: TGCGCCAGCAGCTTAGGGCAGCTGGGGTCAGATACGCAGTATTTT.

The gene calls are TRBV20-1 and TRBJ2-3; D is perhaps TRBD1 or TRBD2 (5 bases each). V gave up 0 bases and J gave up 2 bases, with 9 bases separating them. This CDR3 has 14 amino acids. The germline gives CDR1 DFQATT, CDR2 SNEGSKA (reference sequence). The CDR3 region has the DNA TGCAGTGCTAGAGATCGGGGCGACACAGATACGCAGTATTTT. This translates into CSARDRGDTDTQYF.

This chain uses TRBV5-1 with TRBJ1-2; 10 nucleotides align to TRBD1. The CDR3 extends over 15 amino acids. Losses at the gene ends were 0 bases for V and 6 bases for J; bases not matched to a gene: 5. Looked up from germline, CDR1 is SGHRS and CDR2 is YFSETQ. CDR3 amino acids: CASSLVGQGVDGYTF. In nucleotides, the CDR3 is TGCGCCAGCAGCTTGGTCGGACAGGGGGTGGATGGCTACACCTTC.

The gene calls are TRBV20-1 and TRBJ2-3; D gene unclear. The CDR3 contains 13 residues. The V gene lost 6 bases and the J gene lost 6 bases, with 16 bases spanning the gap. Germline CDR1 is DFQATT and CDR2 is SNEGSKA (reference sequence). The CDR3 sequence is CSAPPSLADTQYF. In DNA form, the CDR3 reads TGCAGTGCCCCACCCTCACTTGCGGATACGCAGTATTTT.

A few counts support this clonotype. The chain combines TRBV12-3 or TRBV12-4 with TRBJ1-2; D might be TRBD1 (6 bases). V gave up 6 bases and J gave up 2 bases, with 10 bases separating them. The CDR3 extends over 13 amino acids. The CDR3 DNA is TGTGCCAGCAGCCGGGACACCAACTATGGCTACACCTTC. The encoded protein is CASSRDTNYGYTF.